The next 8 T cell receptor beta chains were all read from a single sample in a study of control samples from healthy donors and cancer patients. Assay: immunoSEQ multiplex PCR; the TCRdb copy retains only in-frame clones and omits some. The sample shows about 140,000 clones, approximately 91% of them seen only once. Specimen: blood. These receptors all stem from a man aged 30 to 39 in good health.

This clone was recorded only once. The chain couples TRBV24-1 to TRBJ2-5; D is uncertain. The CDR3 covers 14 residues. Between the trimmed V and J ends, which lost 7 bases and 5 bases, there was a span of 16 bases. The V gene's germline CDR1 is KGHDR and CDR2 SFDVKD. CDR3 in amino acids: CATSDRWSGETQYF. The CDR3 bases are TGTGCCACCAGCGATCGGTGGTCTGGGGAGACCCAGTACTTC.

Remarks on this clone: The sample carries other DNA sequences with the same CDR3. The chain employs TRBV5-6 and TRBJ2-7; D not resolved. The CDR3 is made up of 13 amino acids. With 0 bases removed from V and 6 bases from J, the gap between germline ends came to 10 bases. Germline V CDR1 and CDR2: SGHDT, YYEEEE. CDR3 sequence (DNA): TGTGCCAGCAGCTTGGCCAGCTTCCGCGAGCAGTACTTC. Translation: CASSLASFREQYF.

The rearrangement uses TRBV28 and TRBJ1-6, with no clear D. V dropped 5 bases and J dropped 10 bases, with 9 bases sitting between them. The CDR3 sequence is 12 residues long. CDR1 MDHEN and CDR2 SYDVKM come from the germline V gene. CDR3 region: CASSPAGSPLHF. In nucleotides, the CDR3 is TGTGCCAGCAGTCCAGCGGGGTCACCCCTCCACTTT. The full variable domain, its missing parts supplied by reference TRBV28 and TRBJ1-6, is DVKVTQSSRYLVKRTGEKVFLECVQDMDHENMFWYRQDPGLGLRLIYFSYDVKMKEKGDIPEGYSVSREKKERFSLILESASTNQTSMYLCASSPAGSPLHFGNGTRLTVT.

V and J are TRBV24-1 and TRBJ2-1; a weak D match, TRBD1 (6 bases). Per the germline V gene, CDR1 is KGHDR and CDR2 is SFDVKD. The V end was cut by 4 bases, the J end by 7 bases, with 16 bases between. This CDR3 has 15 amino acids. CDR3 protein: CATSDVVGARNEQFF. The CDR3 region has the DNA TGTGCCACCAGTGACGTCGTGGGGGCTAGAAATGAGCAGTTCTTC.

V gene TRBV6-5 combines with J gene TRBJ1-2; 8 bases line up with TRBD1. This CDR3 is built from 14 residues. The trim removed 5 bases at V and 6 bases at J, leaving 8 bases unmatched. The germline CDR1 and CDR2 sequences are MNHEY and SVGAGI. CDR3 DNA sequence: TGTGCCAGCAGTACGGACAGGGTAACGGATGGCTACACCTTC. Translating gives CASSTDRVTDGYTF.

This clone was observed once. CDR3 in DNA: TGTGCCAGCAGCGGGGACTCTTACACCGGGGAGCTGTTTTTT. This encodes CASSGDSYTGELFF. The V and J genes are TRBV4-2 and TRBJ2-2, with D possibly matching TRBD2 (6 bases). Trimming took off 5 bases at V and 3 bases at J, with 10 bases between the two ends. The germline gives CDR1 LGHNA, CDR2 YNFKEQ. The CDR3 length is 14 residues.

This clone was seen a single time. J is TRBJ2-7 and V is TRBV5-1, with 7 bases lining up with TRBD1. The CDR3 extends over 14 amino acids. The trim removed 4 bases at V and 3 bases at J, leaving 7 bases unmatched. The V gene's germline CDR1 is SGHRS and CDR2 YFSETQ. Here the CDR3 DNA reads TGCGCCAGCAGCCCTGGACAGGAGGTCTACGAGCAGTACTTC. Encoded protein: CASSPGQEVYEQYF.

The chain links TRBV18 to TRBJ2-5; 11 positions agree with TRBD2. The CDR3 contains 16 residues. The junction had 3 bases not matched to a gene; V was cut back by 3 bases and J by 0 bases. Germline CDR1 reads KGHSH; CDR2 reads LQKENI. The DNA for the CDR3 is TGTGCCAGCTCACCCCTAGCGGGGGGATACCAAGAGACCCAGTACTTC. This sequence encodes CASSPLAGGYQETQYF.